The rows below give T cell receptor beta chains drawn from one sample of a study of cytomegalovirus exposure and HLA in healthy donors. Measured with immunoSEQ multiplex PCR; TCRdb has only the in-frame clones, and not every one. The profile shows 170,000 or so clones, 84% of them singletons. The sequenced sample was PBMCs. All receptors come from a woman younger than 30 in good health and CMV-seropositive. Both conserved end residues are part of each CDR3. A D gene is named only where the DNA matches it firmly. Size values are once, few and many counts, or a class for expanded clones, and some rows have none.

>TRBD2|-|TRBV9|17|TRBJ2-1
CASSVVPSAGGYNEQFF
TGTGCCAGCAGCGTAGTTCCCTCGGCGGGGGGCTACAATGAGCAGTTCTTC
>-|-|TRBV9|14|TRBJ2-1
CASSVNIGGQEQFF
TGTGCCAGCAGCGTAAATATTGGGGGACAAGAGCAGTTCTTC
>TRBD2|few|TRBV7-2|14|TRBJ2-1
CASTPGTTYNEQFF
TGTGCCAGCACCCCGGGGACTACCTACAATGAGCAGTTCTTC
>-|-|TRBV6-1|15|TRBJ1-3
CASSEATGAGNTIYF
TGTGCCAGCAGTGAAGCCACAGGTGCTGGAAACACCATATATTTT
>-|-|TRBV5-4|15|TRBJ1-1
CASSPGLGMNTEAFF
TGTGCCAGCAGCCCCGGCCTGGGCATGAACACTGAAGCTTTCTTT
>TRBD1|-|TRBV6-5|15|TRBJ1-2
CASRPTGQGDYGYTF
TGTGCCAGCCGCCCCACGGGGCAGGGGGACTATGGCTACACCTTC
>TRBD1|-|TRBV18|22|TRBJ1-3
CASSPGSATGSYGGSPGNTIYF
TGTGCCAGCTCACCAGGCTCCGCGACAGGGTCTTATGGGGGGTCACCTGGAAACACCATATATTTT
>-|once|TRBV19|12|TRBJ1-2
CASSRGTYGYTF
TGTGCCAGTAGTCGCGGTACCTATGGCTACACCTTC
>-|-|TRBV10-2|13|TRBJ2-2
CASKSRATGELFF
TGCGCCAGCAAGTCCAGGGCAACCGGGGAGCTGTTTTTT
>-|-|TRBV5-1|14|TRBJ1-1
CASSLAGGSTEAFF
TGCGCCAGCAGCTTGGCGGGGGGTTCGACTGAAGCTTTCTTT
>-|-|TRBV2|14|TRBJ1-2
CASGGTAIPYGYTF
TGTGCCAGCGGGGGGACGGCGATCCCCTATGGCTACACCTTC
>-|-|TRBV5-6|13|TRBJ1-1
CASSFFTGLEAFF
TGTGCCAGCAGCTTTTTTACCGGACTCGAAGCTTTCTTT
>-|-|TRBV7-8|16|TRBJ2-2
CASSPIPGHLTGELFF
TGTGCCAGCAGCCCGATCCCGGGACATCTCACCGGGGAGCTGTTTTTT
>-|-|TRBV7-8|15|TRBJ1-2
CASSSVVGGLHGYTF
TGTGCCAGCAGCTCCGTCGTGGGAGGCCTCCATGGCTACACCTTC
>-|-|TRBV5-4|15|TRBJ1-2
CASSLSWAYNYGYTF
TGTGCCAGCAGCTTGTCCTGGGCGTATAACTATGGCTACACCTTC
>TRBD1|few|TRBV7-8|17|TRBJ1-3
CASSPRLDDRGRNTIYF
TGTGCCAGCAGCCCTCGTCTGGATGACAGGGGCAGAAACACCATATATTTT
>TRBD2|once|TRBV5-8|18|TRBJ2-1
CASSPGGLAGSSYNEQFF
TGTGCCAGCAGCCCGGGGGGACTAGCGGGGAGCTCCTACAATGAGCAGTTCTTC
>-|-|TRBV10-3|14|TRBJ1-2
CAISEWAENYGYTF
TGTGCCATCAGTGAGTGGGCAGAGAACTATGGCTACACCTTC
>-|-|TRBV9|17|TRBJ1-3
CASSVSKTASSGNTIYF
TGTGCCAGCAGCGTGTCGAAGACAGCCAGCTCTGGAAACACCATATATTTT
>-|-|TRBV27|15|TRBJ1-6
CASSFGGPYNSPLHF
TGTGCCAGCAGTTTTGGGGGCCCCTATAATTCACCCCTCCACTTT
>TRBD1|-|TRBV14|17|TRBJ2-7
CASSQVQGARVQYEQYF
TGTGCCAGCAGCCAAGTACAGGGGGCGCGTGTACAGTACGAGCAGTACTTC
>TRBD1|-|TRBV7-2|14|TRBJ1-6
CASSQTGSGSPLHF
TGTGCCAGCAGCCAGACAGGGAGTGGGTCACCCCTCCACTTT
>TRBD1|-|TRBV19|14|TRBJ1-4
CATKKQGAYEKLFF
TGTGCCACGAAGAAACAGGGGGCGTATGAAAAACTGTTTTTT
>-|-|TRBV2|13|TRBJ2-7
CASRSGFGGEQYF
TGTGCCAGCCGCAGCGGTTTTGGTGGAGAGCAGTACTTC
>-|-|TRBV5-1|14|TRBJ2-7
CASSFQVGIGEQYF
TGCGCCAGCAGCTTCCAGGTCGGGATCGGCGAGCAGTACTTC
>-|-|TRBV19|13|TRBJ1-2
CASSITSRYGYTF
TGTGCCAGTAGTATTACTTCTCGCTATGGCTACACCTTC
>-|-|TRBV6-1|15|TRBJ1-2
CASSEKAGTRYGYTF
TGTGCCAGCAGTGAAAAAGCCGGGACAAGGTATGGCTACACCTTC
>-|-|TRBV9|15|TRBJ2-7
CASSVDWGPSYEQYF
TGTGCCAGCAGCGTAGATTGGGGGCCCTCCTACGAGCAGTACTTC
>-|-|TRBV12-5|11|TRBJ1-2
CASGERGGYTF
TGTGCTAGTGGGGAAAGGGGTGGCTACACCTTC
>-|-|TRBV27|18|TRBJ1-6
CASSPISRASAYNSPLHF
TGTGCCAGCAGTCCTATATCCAGGGCGAGTGCTTATAATTCACCCCTCCACTTT
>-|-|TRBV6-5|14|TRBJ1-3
CASSADSTGNTIYF
TGTGCCAGCAGCGCGGACAGCACTGGAAACACCATATATTTT
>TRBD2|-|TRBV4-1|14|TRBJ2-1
CASSQTVLGLGQFF
TGCGCCAGCAGCCAAACTGTGTTGGGACTAGGGCAGTTCTTC
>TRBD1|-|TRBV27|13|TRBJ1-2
CASSLQGAGGYTF
TGTGCCAGCAGTCTACAGGGGGCCGGTGGCTACACCTTC
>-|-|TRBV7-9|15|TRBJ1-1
CASSSQGTRGTEAFF
TGTGCCAGCAGCTCCCAGGGGACGAGGGGGACTGAAGCTTTCTTT
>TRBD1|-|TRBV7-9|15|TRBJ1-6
CASSPEGDSNSPLHF
TGTGCCAGCAGCCCAGAAGGGGACAGCAATTCACCCCTCCACTTT
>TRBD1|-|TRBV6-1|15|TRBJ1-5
CASSPQTGSGQPQHF
TGTGCCAGCAGTCCCCAGACAGGGTCGGGGCAGCCCCAGCATTTT